This T cell receptor beta chain was recovered during a study of a mutant IDH1 vaccine in newly diagnosed glioma. Clones were sequenced by immunoSEQ multiplex PCR, and TCRdb holds only the in-frame ones, with some missing. The table lists about 29,000 clones, roughly 87% of them singletons. The CDR3 runs to 14 residues. Trimming removed 5 bases at V and 7 bases at J, with 14 bases between. Per germline, CDR1 MDHEN and CDR2 SYDVKM. Indicated time point: week 5, during vaccination. All doses held 300 ug of mutant IDH1 20-mer peptide, with topical imiquimod. Remarks on this clone: What it recognizes is unknown.

The chain uses TRBV28 and TRBJ1-4, with unresolved D. The input for sequencing was peripheral blood mononuclear cells (PBMCs), taken from a glioma patient whose treatment included an IDH1 peptide vaccine. This TCR derives from a woman aged 35 to 49 with glioma. Some clones in this sample may be carry-over from other donors' samples. CDR3 residues: CASSPVPLGEKLFF. The CDR3 DNA reads TGTGCCAGCAGTCCTGTTCCCTTGGGTGAAAAACTGTTTTTT.